This section outlines one TCR beta chain sequence together with its context. The data were produced by immunoSEQ multiplex PCR, yet TCRdb's version contains in-frame clones alone and is incomplete. The profile shows about 59,000 clones, 80% to 95% of them singletons. The sample comes from a study of OX40 agonist ivuxolimab in advanced cancers. J was trimmed by 7 bases and V by 5 bases; bases with no gene match: 5. Germline assignment: CDR1 MNHEY and CDR2 SVGAGI. This CDR3 has 15 residues. The genes are TRBV6-5 and TRBJ2-1, with 13 positions matching TRBD2. This receptor was obtained from an adult with an advanced solid tumor such as melanoma, head and neck, liver or kidney cancer. The sample consisted of CD4+ or CD8+ T cells sorted from blood, taken in a trial of the OX40 agonist ivuxolimab. The CDR3, as DNA: TGTGCCAGCAGTCAACTAGCGGGGGGGGCGAATGAGCAGTTCTTC. This codes for CASSQLAGGANEQFF.